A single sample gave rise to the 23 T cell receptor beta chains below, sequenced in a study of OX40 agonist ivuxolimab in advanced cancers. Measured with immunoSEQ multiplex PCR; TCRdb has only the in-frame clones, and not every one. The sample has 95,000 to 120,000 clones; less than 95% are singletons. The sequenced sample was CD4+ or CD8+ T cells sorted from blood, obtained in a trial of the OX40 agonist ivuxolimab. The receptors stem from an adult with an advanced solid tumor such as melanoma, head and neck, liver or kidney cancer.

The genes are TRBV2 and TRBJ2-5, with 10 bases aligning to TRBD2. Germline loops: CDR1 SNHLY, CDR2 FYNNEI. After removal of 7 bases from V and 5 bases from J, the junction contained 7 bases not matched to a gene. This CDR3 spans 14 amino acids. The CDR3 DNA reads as TGTGCCAGCAACCCAACTAGCGGGGATGAGACCCAGTACTTC. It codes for CASNPTSGDETQYF.

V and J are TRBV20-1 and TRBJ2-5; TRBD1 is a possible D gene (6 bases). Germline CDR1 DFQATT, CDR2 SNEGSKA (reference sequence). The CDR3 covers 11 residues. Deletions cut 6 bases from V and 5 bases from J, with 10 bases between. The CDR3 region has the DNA TGCAGTGCCAGAAGGGGGGAGACCCAGTACTTC. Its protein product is CSARRGETQYF.

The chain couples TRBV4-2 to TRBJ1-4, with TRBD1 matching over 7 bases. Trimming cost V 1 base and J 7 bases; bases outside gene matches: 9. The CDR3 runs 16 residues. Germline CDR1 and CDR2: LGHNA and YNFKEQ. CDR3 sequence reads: CASSQGVPGQTEKLFF. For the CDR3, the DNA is TGTGCCAGCAGCCAAGGTGTACCGGGACAGACTGAAAAACTGTTTTTT.

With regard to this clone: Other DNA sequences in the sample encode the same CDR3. This CDR3 is CAWSRDGYEQYF. The DNA for the CDR3 is TGTGCCTGGAGCCGGGACGGCTACGAGCAGTACTTC. This sequence joins TRBV30 and TRBJ2-7; D may be TRBD1 or TRBD2 (5 bases each). V was shortened by 3 bases and J by 3 bases, with 9 bases between the two germline ends. The germline V gene has CDR1 GTSNPN and CDR2 SVGIG (reference sequence). This CDR3 has 12 residues.

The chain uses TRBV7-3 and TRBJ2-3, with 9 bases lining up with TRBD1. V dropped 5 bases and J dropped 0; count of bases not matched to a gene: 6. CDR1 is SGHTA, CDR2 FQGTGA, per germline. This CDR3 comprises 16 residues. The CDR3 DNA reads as TGTGCCAGCAGCGCCACCGGGACAGGGAGCACAGATACGCAGTATTTT. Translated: CASSATGTGSTDTQYF.

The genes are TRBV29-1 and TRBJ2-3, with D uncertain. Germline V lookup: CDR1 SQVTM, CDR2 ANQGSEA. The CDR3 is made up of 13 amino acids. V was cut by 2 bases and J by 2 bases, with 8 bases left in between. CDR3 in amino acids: CSVEYSLTDTQYF. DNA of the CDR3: TGCAGCGTTGAATACAGCCTCACAGATACGCAGTATTTT.

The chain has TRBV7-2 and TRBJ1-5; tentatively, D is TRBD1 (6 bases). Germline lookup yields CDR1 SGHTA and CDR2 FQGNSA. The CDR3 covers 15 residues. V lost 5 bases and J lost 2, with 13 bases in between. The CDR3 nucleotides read TGTGCCAGCAGCCCCGGGACACTTGGCAATCAGCCCCAGCATTTT. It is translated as CASSPGTLGNQPQHF.

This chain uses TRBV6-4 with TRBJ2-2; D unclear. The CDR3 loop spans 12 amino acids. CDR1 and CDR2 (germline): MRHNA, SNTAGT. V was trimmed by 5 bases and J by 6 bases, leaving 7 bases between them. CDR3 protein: CASSQSAGELFF. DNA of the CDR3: TGTGCCAGCAGTCAATCGGCCGGGGAGCTGTTTTTT.

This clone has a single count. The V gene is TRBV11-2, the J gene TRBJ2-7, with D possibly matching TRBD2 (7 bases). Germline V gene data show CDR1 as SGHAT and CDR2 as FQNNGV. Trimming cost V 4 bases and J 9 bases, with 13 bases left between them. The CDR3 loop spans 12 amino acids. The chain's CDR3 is CASSSEGGMQYF. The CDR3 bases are TGTGCCAGCAGCTCCGAGGGGGGGATGCAGTACTTC.

The CDR3 DNA follows: TGTGCCAGCAGCCCCTCAGGGGTTGGCGAGCAGTACTTC. Translated: CASSPSGVGEQYF. The chain combines TRBV11-3 with TRBJ2-7, with D perhaps matching TRBD1 (6 bases). V gave up 5 bases and J gave up 6 bases, with 14 bases separating them. Germline CDR1 reads SGHNT; CDR2 reads YENEEA. The CDR3 is 13 amino acids.

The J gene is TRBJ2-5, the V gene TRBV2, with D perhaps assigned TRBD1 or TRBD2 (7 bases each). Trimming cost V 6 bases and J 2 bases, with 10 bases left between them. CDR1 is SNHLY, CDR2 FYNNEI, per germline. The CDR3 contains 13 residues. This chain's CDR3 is CASSRGGQETQYF. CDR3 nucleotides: TGTGCCAGCAGCAGGGGGGGACAAGAGACCCAGTACTTC.

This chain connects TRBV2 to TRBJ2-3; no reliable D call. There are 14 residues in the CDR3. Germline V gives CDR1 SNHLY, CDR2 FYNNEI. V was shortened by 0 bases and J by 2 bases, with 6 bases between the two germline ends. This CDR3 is CASSEASATDTQYF. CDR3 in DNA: TGTGCCAGCAGTGAAGCGTCAGCCACAGATACGCAGTATTTT.

CDR3 amino acids: CASSLPPGATDTQYF. The CDR3 region has the DNA TGCGCCAGCAGCTTGCCCCCAGGGGCCACAGATACGCAGTATTTT. The chain couples TRBV5-1 to TRBJ2-3; D may be TRBD1 (6 bases). CDR3 length equals 15 residues. The V gene's germline CDR1 is SGHRS and CDR2 YFSETQ. V lost 1 base to trimming and J lost 2 bases, with 11 bases between them.

DNA for the CDR3: TGCGCCAGCAGCTTGGTTGTCGGTACCGGGGAGCTGTTTTTT. It yields the protein CASSLVVGTGELFF. The chain links TRBV5-1 to TRBJ2-2; D remains unclear. The germline gives CDR1 SGHRS, CDR2 YFSETQ. V lost 0 bases and J 5 bases, leaving 8 bases between the germline ends. The CDR3 loop spans 14 amino acids.

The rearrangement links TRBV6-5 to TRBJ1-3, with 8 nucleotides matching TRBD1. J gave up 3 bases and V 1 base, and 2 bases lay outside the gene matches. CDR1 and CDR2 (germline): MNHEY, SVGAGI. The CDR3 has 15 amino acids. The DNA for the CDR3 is TGTGCCAGCAGTTACTTACAGGGGGTTGGAAACACCATATATTTT. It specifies CASSYLQGVGNTIYF.

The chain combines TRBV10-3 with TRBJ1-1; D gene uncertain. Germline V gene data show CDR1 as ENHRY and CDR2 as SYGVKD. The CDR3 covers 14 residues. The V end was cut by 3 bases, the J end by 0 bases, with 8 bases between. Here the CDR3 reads CAISESQLNTEAFF. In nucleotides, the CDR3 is TGTGCCATCAGTGAATCCCAGTTGAACACTGAAGCTTTCTTT.

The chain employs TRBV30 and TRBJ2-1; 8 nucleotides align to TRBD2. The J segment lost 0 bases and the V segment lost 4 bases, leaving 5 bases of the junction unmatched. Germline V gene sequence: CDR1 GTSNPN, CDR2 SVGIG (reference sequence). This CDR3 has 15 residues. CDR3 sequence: CAWTKGTSSYNEQFF. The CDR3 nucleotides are TGTGCCTGGACCAAAGGGACTAGCTCCTACAATGAGCAGTTCTTC.

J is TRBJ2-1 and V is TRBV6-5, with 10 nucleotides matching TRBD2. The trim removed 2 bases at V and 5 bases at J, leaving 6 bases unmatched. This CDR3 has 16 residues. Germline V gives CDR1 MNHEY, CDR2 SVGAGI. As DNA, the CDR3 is TGTGCCAGCAGTTACCTCGGACTAGCGGACGACAATGAGCAGTTCTTC. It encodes CASSYLGLADDNEQFF.

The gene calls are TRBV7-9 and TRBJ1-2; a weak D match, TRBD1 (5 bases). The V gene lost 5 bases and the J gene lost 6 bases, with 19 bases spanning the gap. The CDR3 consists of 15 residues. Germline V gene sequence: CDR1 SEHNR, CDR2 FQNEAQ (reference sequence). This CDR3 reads CASSPGGPLGDGYTF. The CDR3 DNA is TGTGCCAGCAGCCCGGGGGGTCCCTTGGGGGATGGCTACACCTTC.

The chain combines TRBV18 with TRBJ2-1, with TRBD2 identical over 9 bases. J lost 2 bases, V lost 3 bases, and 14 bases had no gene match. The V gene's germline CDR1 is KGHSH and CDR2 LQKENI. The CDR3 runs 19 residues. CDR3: CASSPRPTKGGGAYNEQFF. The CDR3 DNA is TGTGCCAGCTCACCTCGACCGACCAAGGGCGGGGGGGCCTACAATGAGCAGTTCTTC. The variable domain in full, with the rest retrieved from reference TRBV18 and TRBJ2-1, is NAGVMQNPRHLVRRRGQEARLRCSPMKGHSHVYWYRQLPEEGLKFMVYLQKENIIDESGMPKERFSAEFPKEGPSILRIQQVVRGDSAAYFCASSPRPTKGGGAYNEQFFGPGTRLTVL.

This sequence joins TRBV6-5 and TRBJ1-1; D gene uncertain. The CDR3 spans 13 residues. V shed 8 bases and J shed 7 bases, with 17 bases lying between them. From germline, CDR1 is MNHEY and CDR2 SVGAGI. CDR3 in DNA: TGTGCCAGCTACGGGGTGGGGTTAGGTGAAGCTTTCTTT. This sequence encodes CASYGVGLGEAFF.

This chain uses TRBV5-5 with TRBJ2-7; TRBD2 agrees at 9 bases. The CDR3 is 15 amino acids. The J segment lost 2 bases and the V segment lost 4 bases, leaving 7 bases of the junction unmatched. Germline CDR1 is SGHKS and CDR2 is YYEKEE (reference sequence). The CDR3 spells CASSPRPSGAYEQYF. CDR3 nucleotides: TGTGCCAGCAGCCCCCGGCCTAGCGGGGCCTACGAGCAGTACTTC.

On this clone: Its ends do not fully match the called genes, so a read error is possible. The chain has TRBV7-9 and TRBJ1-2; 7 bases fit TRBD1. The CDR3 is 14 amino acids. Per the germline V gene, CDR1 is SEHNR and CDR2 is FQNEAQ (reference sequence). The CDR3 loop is CASSSVQGTYGYAF. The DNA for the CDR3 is TGTGCCAGCAGCTCCGTACAGGGGACATATGGCTACGCCTTC.